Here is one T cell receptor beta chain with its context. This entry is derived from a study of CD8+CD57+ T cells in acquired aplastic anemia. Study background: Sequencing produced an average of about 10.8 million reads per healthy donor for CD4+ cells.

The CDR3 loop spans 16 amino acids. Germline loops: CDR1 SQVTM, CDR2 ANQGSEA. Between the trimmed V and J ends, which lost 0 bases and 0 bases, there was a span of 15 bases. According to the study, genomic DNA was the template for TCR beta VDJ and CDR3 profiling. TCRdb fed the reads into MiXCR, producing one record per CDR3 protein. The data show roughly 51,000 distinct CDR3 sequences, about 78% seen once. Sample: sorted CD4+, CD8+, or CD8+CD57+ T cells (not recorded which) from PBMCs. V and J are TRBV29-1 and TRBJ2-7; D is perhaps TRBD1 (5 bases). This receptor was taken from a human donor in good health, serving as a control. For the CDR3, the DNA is TGCAGCGTTGAAGATCGGGCAGGGTCGAGCTCCTACGAGCAGTACTTC. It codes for CSVEDRAGSSSYEQYF.